A selection of T cell receptor beta chains follows, all from one sample in a study of technical replicates of blood from a handful of donors. Sequencing used immunoSEQ multiplex PCR; TCRdb keeps in-frame clones, though not all of them. The sample has tens of thousands of clones; about nine tenths are singletons. Material: T cells isolated from PBMCs. The source of these receptors is a human donor in good health. CDR3s include the opening cysteine and the closing phenylalanine or tryptophan. The order of the fields is clone size, J gene, D gene, V gene, CDR3 protein, CDR3 DNA. D genes are given only for firm matches. Clone size appears in some rows only: once, few, many, or a class for an expanded clone.

size: .
J: TRBJ1-4
D: .
V: TRBV6-1
CDR3: CASSDLQVGAEKLFF
DNA: TGTGCCAGCAGTGATTTACAGGTGGGGGCTGAAAAACTGTTTTTT

size: .
J: TRBJ2-5
D: .
V: TRBV5-1
CDR3: CASSFGAQETQYF
DNA: TGCGCCAGCAGCTTTGGAGCACAAGAGACCCAGTACTTC

size: .
J: TRBJ2-1
D: TRBD1
V: TRBV18
CDR3: CASSPWDSSYNEQFF
DNA: TGTGCCAGCTCACCATGGGACAGTTCCTACAATGAGCAGTTCTTC

size: .
J: TRBJ2-1
D: .
V: TRBV19
CDR3: CASSPLGGRRFDEQFF
DNA: TGTGCCAGTAGCCCCCTCGGGGGTAGGCGTTTCGATGAGCAGTTCTTC

size: .
J: TRBJ2-5
D: .
V: TRBV9
CDR3: CASSVRGYGETQYF
DNA: TGTGCCAGCAGCGTTAGAGGGTACGGAGAGACCCAGTACTTC

size: few
J: TRBJ2-4
D: .
V: TRBV2
CDR3: CASSGEKGGWKNIQYF
DNA: TGTGCCAGCAGTGGGGAAAAGGGAGGTTGGAAAAACATTCAGTACTTC

size: .
J: TRBJ1-2
D: .
V: TRBV5-1
CDR3: CASSPSREIRGYTF
DNA: TGCGCCAGCAGTCCCAGCAGGGAAATAAGGGGCTACACCTTC

size: .
J: TRBJ2-1
D: .
V: TRBV27
CDR3: CASSTGIKRKFF
DNA: TGTGCCAGCAGTACGGGGATTAAAAGAAAGTTCTTC

size: .
J: TRBJ2-7
D: .
V: TRBV11-3
CDR3: CASSLADTYEQYF
DNA: TGTGCCAGCAGCTTGGCAGATACCTACGAGCAGTACTTC

size: once
J: TRBJ2-6
D: .
V: TRBV18
CDR3: CASSPMYSGANVLTF
DNA: TGTGCCAGCTCACCAATGTACTCTGGGGCCAACGTCCTGACTTTC

size: .
J: TRBJ1-1
D: .
V: TRBV11-2
CDR3: CASSIGKRGAWTEAFF
DNA: TGTGCCAGCAGCATAGGAAAACGGGGGGCTTGGACTGAAGCTTTCTTT

size: .
J: TRBJ2-1
D: .
V: TRBV2
CDR3: CASSEKNQGNDEQFF
DNA: TGTGCCAGCAGTGAAAAGAACCAGGGGAACGATGAGCAGTTCTTC

size: .
J: TRBJ2-5
D: .
V: TRBV6-6
CDR3: CASSSSVAGVRETQYF
DNA: TGTGCCAGCAGTTCCTCGGTGGCAGGGGTTCGAGAGACCCAGTACTTC

size: .
J: TRBJ1-1
D: .
V: TRBV10-2
CDR3: CASSESFSGPPDTEAFF
DNA: TGCGCCAGCAGTGAGTCTTTCTCGGGTCCACCGGACACTGAAGCTTTCTTT

size: few
J: TRBJ1-1
D: .
V: TRBV29-1
CDR3: CSVSVHSGTEAFF
DNA: TGCAGCGTTTCGGTCCATTCGGGCACTGAAGCTTTCTTT

size: .
J: TRBJ2-1
D: TRBD2
V: TRBV2
CDR3: CARKAGGSYNEQFF
DNA: TGTGCCAGGAAAGCGGGAGGTTCATACAATGAGCAGTTCTTC

size: .
J: TRBJ1-6
D: .
V: TRBV11-2
CDR3: CASSFITRTALEGHSPLHF
DNA: TGTGCCAGCAGCTTTATTACGCGGACTGCACTCGAAGGGCATTCACCCCTCCACTTT

size: .
J: TRBJ1-4
D: .
V: TRBV25-1
CDR3: CASTSRFATNEKLFF
DNA: TGTGCCAGCACCTCCCGGTTTGCAACTAATGAAAAACTGTTTTTT

size: .
J: TRBJ2-3
D: .
V: TRBV5-4
CDR3: CASSLAQDTQYF
DNA: TGTGCCAGCAGCTTGGCCCAAGATACGCAGTATTTT

size: .
J: TRBJ1-5
D: .
V: TRBV19
CDR3: CASSIIRANYNQPQHF
DNA: TGTGCCAGTAGTATTATCAGGGCAAACTACAATCAGCCCCAGCATTTT

size: .
J: TRBJ2-7
D: .
V: TRBV16
CDR3: CASSQNGRPPYEQYF
DNA: TGTGCCAGCAGCCAGAACGGTCGCCCACCCTACGAGCAGTACTTC

size: .
J: TRBJ2-4
D: TRBD1
V: TRBV7-2
CDR3: CASKGAAKNIQYF
DNA: TGTGCCAGCAAGGGGGCCGCCAAAAACATTCAGTACTTC

size: .
J: TRBJ2-3
D: .
V: TRBV6-1
CDR3: CASSEPEVVTQYF
DNA: TGTGCCAGCAGTGAACCCGAAGTAGTTACGCAGTATTTT

size: .
J: TRBJ1-5
D: .
V: TRBV6-1
CDR3: CASSEAGGSFYSNQPQHF
DNA: TGTGCCAGCAGTGAAGCTGGCGGTAGCTTCTATAGCAATCAGCCCCAGCATTTT